The 21 T cell receptor beta chains listed next were all sequenced from one sample in a study of blood T cell repertoires in COVID-19. Using immunoSEQ multiplex PCR, the repertoire was profiled, and TCRdb retains in-frame clones only, with some absent. The sample contains 100,000 to 150,000 clones, around 82% of which appear only once. The source material was peripheral blood. The receptors here all came from a man in his thirties or forties with COVID-19, enrolled during active disease.

The chain has TRBV20-1 and TRBJ2-7; the match to TRBD1 covers 12 bases. CDR1 is DFQATT, CDR2 SNEGSKA, per germline (reference sequence). The junction had 6 bases not matched to a gene; V was cut back by 3 bases and J by 3 bases. The CDR3 totals 15 residues. Here the CDR3 DNA reads TGCAGTGCTAGTCCCGGGACAGGGGGCGACTACGAGCAGTACTTC. Protein: CSASPGTGGDYEQYF.

Here the CDR3 DNA reads TGTGCCAGCTCACCAACAGGGGAGAATGAAAAACTGTTTTTT. Its translation: CASSPTGENEKLFF. This chain connects TRBV18 to TRBJ1-4; TRBD1 agrees at 7 bases. J gave up 5 bases and V 2 bases, and 2 bases lay outside the gene matches. The CDR3 is 14 amino acids. Germline-derived CDR1 and CDR2 are KGHSH and LQKENI. Full variable domain (rest looked up from reference TRBV18 and TRBJ1-4): NAGVMQNPRHLVRRRGQEARLRCSPMKGHSHVYWYRQLPEEGLKFMVYLQKENIIDESGMPKERFSAEFPKEGPSILRIQQVVRGDSAAYFCASSPTGENEKLFFGSGTQLSVL.

The chain joins TRBV4-1 to TRBJ2-3, with D maybe TRBD2 (5 bases). The CDR3 is 17 amino acids. The V end was cut by 2 bases, the J end by 8 bases, with 23 bases between. Germline V lookup: CDR1 MGHRA, CDR2 YSYEKL. In DNA form, the CDR3 reads TGCGCCAGCAGCCAACCAACTTCACGACGCGGGCTCGGTACGCAGTATTTT. Encoded protein: CASSQPTSRRGLGTQYF.

The rearrangement joins TRBV9 to TRBJ2-5; possibly TRBD2 for D (5 bases). The CDR3 covers 16 residues. Germline V CDR1 and CDR2: SGDLS, YYNGEE. V was pared by 4 bases and J by 0 bases, with 16 bases between. The CDR3 coding sequence is TGTGCCAGCAGCCCCCCATCAGGAGGCGACCAAGAGACCCAGTACTTC. It yields the protein CASSPPSGGDQETQYF.

The chain recombines TRBV28 with TRBJ2-7, with D maybe TRBD1 (5 bases). The V end lost 4 bases, the J end lost 1 base, and 14 bases lay between the germline ends. Germline CDR1 MDHEN, CDR2 SYDVKM. The CDR3 is made up of 15 amino acids. CDR3 protein: CASSSGQGWSYEQYF. CDR3 coding DNA: TGTGCCAGCAGTTCTGGGCAGGGCTGGTCCTACGAGCAGTACTTC. The entire variable domain, with the rest obtained from reference TRBV28 and TRBJ2-7, is as follows: DVKVTQSSRYLVKRTGEKVFLECVQDMDHENMFWYRQDPGLGLRLIYFSYDVKMKEKGDIPEGYSVSREKKERFSLILESASTNQTSMYLCASSSGQGWSYEQYFGPGTRLTVT.

The chain links TRBV30 to TRBJ2-7; the D gene is possibly TRBD2 (5 bases). Germline V gene lookup returns CDR1 GTSNPN and CDR2 SVGIG (reference sequence). The CDR3 extends over 11 amino acids. Trimming took 1 base from V and 7 from J, leaving 8 bases between them. The CDR3 sequence: CAWSARDEQYF. As DNA, the CDR3 is TGTGCCTGGAGTGCACGGGATGAGCAGTACTTC.

This clone came up a few times. V and J are TRBV5-6 and TRBJ2-1; D is unresolved. This CDR3 is 11 amino acids long. Germline V gene sequence: CDR1 SGHDT, CDR2 YYEEEE. V gave up 4 bases and J gave up 6 bases, with 5 bases separating them. CDR3 coding DNA: TGTGCCAGCAGCGCGTTCAATGAGCAGTTCTTC. Residues: CASSAFNEQFF.

This clone was seen more than once but under ten times. The CDR3 bases are TGTGCCAGCACCCTCTCCTACGAGCAGTACTTC. This codes for CASTLSYEQYF. J is TRBJ2-7 and V is TRBV27; unclear D gene. This CDR3 region has 11 residues. Germline values: CDR1 MNHEY, CDR2 SMNVEV (reference sequence). With 7 bases removed from V and 0 bases from J, the gap between germline ends came to 4 bases.

The gene calls are TRBV7-9 and TRBJ2-2; a weak D match, TRBD1 (5 bases). V was shortened by 7 bases and J by 6 bases, with 15 bases between the two germline ends. The CDR3 totals 14 residues. From germline, CDR1 is SEHNR and CDR2 FQNEAQ (reference sequence). The CDR3 here is CASTLTVGSGELFF. CDR3 in DNA: TGTGCCAGCACCCTGACAGTTGGGTCCGGGGAGCTGTTTTTT.

This rearrangement joins TRBV11-3 to TRBJ2-7; 7 bases match TRBD2. Germline V gene lookup returns CDR1 SGHNT and CDR2 YENEEA. This CDR3 contains 16 residues. Unmatched junction bases numbered 7, after V lost 0 bases and J lost 2 bases. The CDR3 DNA follows: TGTGCCAGCAGCTTAGAACTGGGGGGGGGAACCTACGAGCAGTACTTC. This sequence encodes CASSLELGGGTYEQYF.

The chain combines TRBV24-1 with TRBJ2-1; possible D gene TRBD1, 6 bases. The germline V and J ends were trimmed by 1 base and 8 bases, with 14 bases remaining between them. The CDR3 has 15 residues. Germline-derived CDR1 and CDR2 are KGHDR and SFDVKD. CDR3 DNA sequence: TGTGCCACCAGTGATTTTGGACAGTCAATAGATGAGCAGTTCTTC. It specifies CATSDFGQSIDEQFF.

V and J are TRBV7-3 and TRBJ1-1, with D unclear. V lost 1 base to trimming and J lost 8 bases, with 11 bases between them. This CDR3 contains 13 residues. From germline, CDR1 is SGHTA and CDR2 FQGTGA. Written as DNA, the CDR3 is TGTGCCAGCAGCTTAAAAGGTACAGTCGAAGCTTTCTTT. It translates to CASSLKGTVEAFF.

The chain links TRBV28 to TRBJ2-2, with TRBD1 matching 9 bases. The germline gives CDR1 MDHEN, CDR2 SYDVKM. CDR3 length: 16 amino acids. J was trimmed by 4 bases and V by 5 bases; bases with no gene match: 8. The CDR3 nucleotides are TGTGCCAGCAGTGCTCGGACAGGGGTTGGCACCGGGGAGCTGTTTTTT. The encoded protein is CASSARTGVGTGELFF.

The rearrangement uses TRBV27 and TRBJ1-2, with 8 bases that match TRBD1. CDR3 length: 12 residues. Per the germline V gene, CDR1 is MNHEY and CDR2 is SMNVEV (reference sequence). V lost 7 bases, J lost 3 bases, and 1 base stayed unmatched. CDR3 DNA sequence: TGTGCCAGCACAGGGGGCGACTATGGCTACACCTTC. Translating gives CASTGGDYGYTF.

The rearrangement joins TRBV18 to TRBJ1-2; tentatively, D is TRBD1 (5 bases). The CDR3 is 13 amino acids. Per germline, CDR1 KGHSH and CDR2 LQKENI. The V end lost 3 bases, the J end lost 3 bases, and 8 bases lay between the germline ends. CDR3 DNA sequence: TGTGCCAGCTCACCTGACAGTGACTATGGCTACACCTTC. Encoded protein: CASSPDSDYGYTF.

This chain links TRBV5-6 with TRBJ1-6; D might be TRBD1 (6 bases). V was pared by 2 bases and J by 7 bases, with 13 bases between. The CDR3 has 15 amino acids. CDR1 SGHDT and CDR2 YYEEEE come from the germline V gene. The CDR3 sequence is CASSLGQTKNSPLHF. The CDR3 DNA is TGTGCCAGCAGCTTAGGACAGACGAAGAATTCACCCCTCCACTTT.

This rearrangement joins TRBV7-2 to TRBJ2-1, with D maybe TRBD1 (6 bases). From germline, CDR1 is SGHTA and CDR2 FQGNSA. The CDR3 has 15 residues. Trimming took off 1 base at V and 4 bases at J, with 11 bases between the two ends. The CDR3 sequence: CASSLDGQKYNEQFF. The CDR3 DNA reads as TGTGCCAGCAGCTTAGATGGACAGAAATACAATGAGCAGTTCTTC.

This chain joins TRBV28 and TRBJ2-3, with 12 nucleotides matching TRBD1. V gave up 3 bases and J gave up 6 bases; unmatched junction bases: 10. The CDR3 covers 17 residues. Germline CDR1 MDHEN, CDR2 SYDVKM. The chain's CDR3 is CASSFISGTGGEDTQYF. The CDR3 DNA reads TGTGCCAGCAGTTTCATTTCCGGGACAGGGGGCGAGGATACGCAGTATTTT.

The gene calls are TRBV25-1 and TRBJ2-2, with 8 bases aligning to TRBD2. This CDR3 has 15 amino acids. In germline, CDR1 is MGHDK, CDR2 SYGVNS. V trimming: 2 bases; J trimming: 6 bases; junction bases outside the gene matches: 5. The DNA for the CDR3 is TGTGCCAGCAGTGAACCGACTAGCGTGGCCGGGGAGCTGTTTTTT. Its translation is CASSEPTSVAGELFF.

This clone was seen a single time. CDR3 sequence: CASSRASGGSYEQYF. The CDR3 DNA reads as TGTGCCAGCAGCCGCGCTAGCGGGGGCTCCTACGAGCAGTACTTC. This chain joins TRBV6-5 and TRBJ2-7; 10 nucleotides align to TRBD2. The CDR3 totals 15 residues. Trimming removed 6 bases from V and 0 bases from J; junction bases left unmatched: 5. In germline, CDR1 is MNHEY, CDR2 SVGAGI.

This chain links TRBV19 with TRBJ2-7; 11 positions agree with TRBD1. Germline lookup yields CDR1 LNHDA and CDR2 SQIVND (reference sequence). J was trimmed by 5 bases and V by 5 bases; bases with no gene match: 8. This CDR3 region has 15 residues. The CDR3 DNA sequence: TGTGCCAGTAGTGCCCACCGGGACAGGGGGAACGAGCAGTACTTC. Translating it yields CASSAHRDRGNEQYF.